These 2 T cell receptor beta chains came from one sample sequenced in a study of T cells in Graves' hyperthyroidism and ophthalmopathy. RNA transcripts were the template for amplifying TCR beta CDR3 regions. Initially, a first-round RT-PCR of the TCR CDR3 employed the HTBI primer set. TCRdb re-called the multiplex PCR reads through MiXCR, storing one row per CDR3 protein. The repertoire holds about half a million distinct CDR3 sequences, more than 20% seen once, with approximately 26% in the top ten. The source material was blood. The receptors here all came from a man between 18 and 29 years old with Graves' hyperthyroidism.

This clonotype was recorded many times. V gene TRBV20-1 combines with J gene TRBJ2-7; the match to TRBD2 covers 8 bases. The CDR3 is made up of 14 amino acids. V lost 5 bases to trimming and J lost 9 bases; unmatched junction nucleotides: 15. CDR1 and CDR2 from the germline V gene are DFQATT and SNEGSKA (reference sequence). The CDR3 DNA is TGCAGTGCTGGGAAAGGGCGGGGGGACCCCGGGCAGTACTTC. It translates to CSAGKGRGDPGQYF.

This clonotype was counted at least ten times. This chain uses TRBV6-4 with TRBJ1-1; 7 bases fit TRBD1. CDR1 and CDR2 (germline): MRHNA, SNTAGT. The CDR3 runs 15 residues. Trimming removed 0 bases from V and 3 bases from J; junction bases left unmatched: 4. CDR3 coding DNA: TGTGCCAGCAGTGACTCGGGGACAGCAGACACTGAAGCTTTCTTT. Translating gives CASSDSGTADTEAFF.